Included here is one T cell receptor beta chain sequence, with context. Ten or more counts support this clonotype. The antigen it recognizes is unknown. No clone much larger than this one lies a single base away; base qualities are absent. Set within a cohort of healthcare workers in London, UK, this nested case-control study involved weekly PCR testing of nasopharyngeal swabs along with blood sampling. Healthcare workers were enrolled in the week of the UK lockdown, from 23 to 31 March 2020, and were followed every week for up to roughly 16 weeks. The data stem from a study of early T cells in non-severe SARS-CoV-2 infection (dated by TCRdb to about 2021). In terms of the full investigation: TCR sequencing used bulk RNA from unsorted whole blood, so alpha and beta chains could not be paired.

Here is what the overall study found, with its caveats: VDJdb matching was skewed toward anti-spike CD8 responses, so virus-specific expansions were likely underestimated and private and CD4 specificities were missed.

The germline V gene (reference sequence) sets CDR1 to SGHNT and CDR2 to YYREEE. Reading from cysteine to phenylalanine, the CDR3 counts 13 amino acids. The kept DNA is CDR3 alone, 39 bases in frame from the first base. V was cut back by 4 bases and J by 5 bases, leaving a gap of 12 bases between them. Library method: 5' RACE. Instrument used: NextSeq 500. To correct for sequencing error and PCR bias, the TCR library protocol tagged individual cDNA molecules with unique molecular identifiers. Both TCR alpha and beta chains were sequenced, and tight co-correlation was observed between alpha and beta sequence abundances in each sample. The original methods were these. Decombinator V4 was used to annotate TCR sequences for V gene, J gene and CDR3. Expanded TCRs were defined as changing significantly between any two time points under a Poisson model with p below 0.0001. TCR abundances were normalised to the total number of TCRs sequenced per sample and were expressed as counts per million. MAIT TCRs were defined by TRAV1-2 paired with TRAJ12, TRAJ20 or TRAJ33, and iNKT TCRs by TRAV10 paired with TRAJ18. VDJdb, accessed 1 November 2021, was searched for CMV, EBV and SARS-CoV-2 annotated TCRs, with TCRs annotated for multiple antigens excluded. The raw public data were reprocessed by TCRdb itself: fastp quality trimming at Q25, MiXCR clonotype calling, in-frame beta chains only. Each CDR3 protein gets just one entry, which takes the most common genes and DNA from the rows behind it. TCRdb's processing, not the authors', yielded these V and J calls. The sample yields 55,000 to 65,000 distinct CDR3 sequences; around 10% were counted once. The leading ten clones occupy 17% of the sample.

Sequenced input: whole blood. The receptor chain draws on TRBV5-4 and TRBJ1-1; a tentative D match to TRBD1 spans 6 bases. The clonotype comes from an adult who was a healthcare worker with PCR-confirmed SARS-CoV-2 infection or an uninfected control (not recorded which). The DNA sequence is given as TGTGCCAGCAGCATCGACAGGACGACTGAAGCTTTCTTT. The encoded protein is CASSIDRTTEAFF.